The source of this T cell receptor (beta chain) is a study of T cell changes during pregnancy in multiple sclerosis. Measured with immunoSEQ multiplex PCR; TCRdb has only the in-frame clones, and not every one. The data show about 34,000 clones, 90% seen once. The germline gives CDR1 MDHEN, CDR2 SYDVKM. Trimming shortened V by 10 bases and J by 2 bases, and 12 bases separated the two germline ends. This CDR3 has 13 amino acids. The chain employs TRBV28 and TRBJ2-1; D might be TRBD1 (5 bases). The TCR comes from a female donor with multiple sclerosis, enrolled in a pregnancy study. Source: CD8+ T cells from peripheral blood mononuclear cells, taken in the first trimester of pregnancy. CDR3 residues: CAIQGAPYNEQFF. CDR3 coding DNA: TGTGCCATCCAAGGGGCACCCTACAATGAGCAGTTCTTC.